These T cell receptor beta chains were read from a single sample in a study of T cells in Graves' hyperthyroidism and ophthalmopathy. TCRdb reprocessed the multiplex PCR reads via MiXCR and lists one record per CDR3 protein. The sample contains roughly 500,000 distinct CDR3 sequences, roughly 46% of which appear only once. Sequencing input: peripheral blood or thyroid tissue (not recorded which). The source of these receptors is an adult woman with Graves' disease, either hyperthyroidism or ophthalmopathy (not recorded which). Each CDR3 is given with its conserved first and last residue. D genes are given only for firm matches. Expanded clones get a size class; other rows say once, few or many, or leave the size out.

size	D	V	J	DNA	CDR3
NA	TRBD1	TRBV7-2	TRBJ2-5	TGTGCCAGCAGCCCCCAACAGGGGGTGACCCAGTACTTC	CASSPQQGVTQYF
NA	TRBD1	TRBV20-1	TRBJ1-2	TGCAGTGCCCACCGACAGGGCTTCTATGGCTACACCTTC	CSAHRQGFYGYTF
many	NA	TRBV9	TRBJ2-3	TGTGCCTCACAGACTAGATCCACAGATACGCAGTATTTT	CASQTRSTDTQYF
NA	NA	TRBV20-1	TRBJ1-5	TGCAGTGCCCTGGGGCAGGGTTCGCAGCCCCAGCATTTT	CSALGQGSQPQHF
many	NA	TRBV3-1	TRBJ1-1	TGTGCCAGCAGCCAACGGGACGTAGGCACTGAAGCTTTCTTT	CASSQRDVGTEAFF
many	TRBD2	TRBV30	TRBJ2-6	TGTGCCTGCCGAGCGGGGTCTGGGGCCAACGTCCTGACTTTC	CACRAGSGANVLTF
many	NA	TRBV25-1	TRBJ1-2	TGTGCCAGCAGTGAATATCGGGAGGGGGACGGCTACACCTTC	CASSEYREGDGYTF
NA	NA	TRBV12-3/TRBV12-4	TRBJ1-5	TGTGCCAGCCTGGGAGGCGGGCGTTCGGGCAATCAGCCCCAGCATTTT	CASLGGGRSGNQPQHF
few	NA	TRBV20-1	TRBJ2-3	TGCAGTGCCGTACCGTTCGGGGTGAACACAGATACGCAGTATTTT	CSAVPFGVNTDTQYF
NA	TRBD1	TRBV24-1	TRBJ1-2	TGTGCCACCCGGGACAGGGGAAATCGAGGGTATGGCTACACCTTC	CATRDRGNRGYGYTF
many	NA	TRBV16	TRBJ2-5	TGTGCCAGCAGCCCAACGGGGGAAGTCGGTACCGAGACCCAGTACTTC	CASSPTGEVGTETQYF
many	NA	TRBV25-1	TRBJ2-3	TGTGCCAGCAGTGAAGAACTAACCACAGATACGCAGTATTTT	CASSEELTTDTQYF
once	TRBD1	TRBV10-3	TRBJ2-7	TGTGCCATGGGACAGATCTACGAGCAGTACTTC	CAMGQIYEQYF
NA	NA	TRBV6-1	TRBJ2-2	TGTGCCATCACGCAGGGCGGGACCGGGGAGCTGTTTTTT	CAITQGGTGELFF
NA	TRBD2	TRBV2	TRBJ2-1	TGTGCCAGCAGTGGACTAGCGGGAGATCACAATGAGCAGTTCTTC	CASSGLAGDHNEQFF
NA	NA	TRBV20-1	TRBJ1-1	TGCAGTGCCAGCAGCCAAGATCTGAACACTGAAGCTTTCTTT	CSASSQDLNTEAFF
many	NA	TRBV15	TRBJ1-1	TGTGCCACCAGCATTAACACTGAAGCTTTCTTT	CATSINTEAFF
many	NA	TRBV27	TRBJ1-2	TGTGCCAGCTCCTCACAGGTTACGGGAGCCTACACCTTC	CASSSQVTGAYTF
many	TRBD1	TRBV6-6	TRBJ2-7	TGTGCCAGCAGTGATGGGACAGGCATATCCTACGAGCAGTACTTC	CASSDGTGISYEQYF
NA	TRBD1	TRBV11-2	TRBJ2-7	TGTGCCAGCAGCTTAGAATTGGTGACAGGGGGCCACGAGCAGTACTTC	CASSLELVTGGHEQYF
many	TRBD1	TRBV4-1	TRBJ1-2	TGCGCCAGCAAAGTCCTAGGGACAGGGGTCGGCGGCTACACCTTC	CASKVLGTGVGGYTF
few	NA	TRBV28	TRBJ1-6	TGTGCCAGCAGTTTTTTCCCTGGGGGGCGAAATTCACCCCTCCACTTT	CASSFFPGGRNSPLHF
many	NA	TRBV2	TRBJ2-2	TGTGCCAGCAAAATGTCTAGTTCTGGCACCGGGGAGCTGTTTTTT	CASKMSSSGTGELFF
NA	NA	TRBV12-3/TRBV12-4	TRBJ2-5	TGTGCCAGCAGTTTACGTCGGCAGTCCCAGTACTTC	CASSLRRQSQYF
NA	NA	TRBV7-3	TRBJ2-5	TGTGCCAGCAGCTTAAGGTCCCCGGTGTGGGAGACCCAGTACTTC	CASSLRSPVWETQYF
NA	NA	TRBV15	TRBJ2-7	TGTGCCACCAGCAGTGACCGACTCGGCGAGCAGTACTTC	CATSSDRLGEQYF
NA	NA	TRBV10-1	TRBJ1-1	TGCGCCAGCAGACCTCTCCGATGGGGCGTAGCTTTCTTT	CASRPLRWGVAFF
many	NA	TRBV6-5	TRBJ1-5	TGTGCCAGCAGTTACCGAAGCAATCAGCCCCAGCATTTT	CASSYRSNQPQHF
many	NA	TRBV15	TRBJ1-2	TGTGCCACCAGCAGAGTTGGGGTGGCTGGCTACACCTTC	CATSRVGVAGYTF
NA	TRBD1	TRBV7-9	TRBJ2-7	TGTGCCAGCAGCTTCAACCCGGGGACAGTCTCCTACGAGCAGTACTTC	CASSFNPGTVSYEQYF
NA	TRBD2	TRBV7-6	TRBJ2-5	TGTGCCAGCCGACGACTAGCGGGGGAACAAGAGTCCCAGTACTTC	CASRRLAGEQESQYF
many	NA	TRBV6-5	TRBJ2-6	TGTGCCAGCAGTGCGGACTCTGGGGCCAACGTCCTGACTTTC	CASSADSGANVLTF
many	TRBD2	TRBV12-3/TRBV12-4	TRBJ2-7	TGTGCCAGCAGTTTTTCGAGCGGGAGGCCCTACGAGCAGTACTTC	CASSFSSGRPYEQYF
many	TRBD1	TRBV6-5	TRBJ1-5	TGTGCCAGCAGCACCGGGACAGGGTTTCAGCCCCAGCATTTT	CASSTGTGFQPQHF
NA	NA	TRBV7-3	TRBJ1-5	TGTGCCAGCAGCTTAGGGTTCGTGTACCCGAGCAATCAGCCCCAGCATTTT	CASSLGFVYPSNQPQHF
NA	TRBD2	TRBV12-3/TRBV12-4	TRBJ2-5	TGTGCCAGCAGTCCCCTAGCGGGAGGATCAGAGACCCAGTACTTC	CASSPLAGGSETQYF
many	NA	TRBV4-1	TRBJ1-1	TGCGCCAGCAGCCATAGGAACACTGAAGCTTTCTTT	CASSHRNTEAFF
many	TRBD1	TRBV9	TRBJ2-7	TGTGCCAGCAGCGTAGGAGGGGGCGCGATCGACGAGCAGTACTTC	CASSVGGGAIDEQYF
NA	NA	TRBV19	TRBJ1-2	TGTGCCAGTAGACAGCAAGCCGGACGCTATGGCTACACCTTC	CASRQQAGRYGYTF
NA	NA	TRBV2	TRBJ1-3	TGTGCCAGTAGTTACTCGAGTACCTCTGGAAACACCATATATTTT	CASSYSSTSGNTIYF
many	NA	TRBV19	TRBJ1-2	TGTGCCAGTAGCCCTCGGGAGGGAGGCTACACCTTC	CASSPREGGYTF
many	TRBD2	TRBV6-4	TRBJ2-2	TGTGCCAGCAGTCCCACTAGCGGAGACACCGGGGAGCTGTTTTTT	CASSPTSGDTGELFF
NA	NA	TRBV10-3	TRBJ2-2	TGTGCCATCAGGGCGAAGGGGGAGCTGTTTTTT	CAIRAKGELFF
many	TRBD1	TRBV7-9	TRBJ1-1	TGTGCCAGCAGCCCCCACGCGGGACAGGGGGCTGGGGACACTGAAGCTTTCTTT	CASSPHAGQGAGDTEAFF
NA	TRBD1	TRBV6-6	TRBJ2-5	TGTGCCAGTACACCGACAGGGGGGAGGCGAGAGACCCAGTACTTC	CASTPTGGRRETQYF
few	NA	TRBV20-1	TRBJ2-7	TGCAGTGCTAGGGGGGGGGGCCACGAGCAGCACTTC	CSARGGGHEQHF
many	NA	TRBV2	TRBJ1-1	TGTGTCAGCCCTATGGGACCGAACACTGAAGCTTTCTTT	CVSPMGPNTEAFF
NA	NA	TRBV4-1	TRBJ1-3	TGCGCCAGCATCCTCCTAAGGCCTATCTCTGGAAACACCATATATTTT	CASILLRPISGNTIYF
many	NA	TRBV20-1	TRBJ2-2	TGCAGTGCTCGGCCGCCTAGCTTTGACACCGGGGAGCTGTTTTTT	CSARPPSFDTGELFF
NA	TRBD2	TRBV19	TRBJ2-1	TGTGCCAGTAGAACGGGAGGGGGTTTCAATGAGCAGTTCTTC	CASRTGGGFNEQFF
NA	NA	TRBV3-1	TRBJ2-7	TGTGCCAGCAGCCAAGATCACGCGTCCTACGAGCAGTACTTC	CASSQDHASYEQYF
NA	TRBD2	TRBV10-3	TRBJ2-5	TGTGCCATCAGTGCGACTAGCGGGGAGACCCGGTACTTC	CAISATSGETRYF
many	NA	TRBV5-1	TRBJ1-1	TGCGCCAGCAGCTTTAGTAGGGACACTGAAGCTTTCTTT	CASSFSRDTEAFF
NA	NA	TRBV3-1	TRBJ2-7	TGTGCCAGCAGCCAAGCGGTACCCCTCTACGAGCAGTACTTC	CASSQAVPLYEQYF
once	NA	TRBV2	TRBJ1-2	TGTGCTAGAACCTCCCAGAACCTCTATGGCTACACCTTC	CARTSQNLYGYTF
NA	NA	TRBV29-1	TRBJ2-2	TGCAGCGTTGAAGGGACAGTCACCGGGGAGCTGTTTTTT	CSVEGTVTGELFF
few	NA	TRBV24-1	TRBJ1-5	TGTGCCGCCAGTGGGGCCGGGAGGGGACCCAACCAGCCCCAGCATTTT	CAASGAGRGPNQPQHF